What follows are 17 T cell receptor beta chains derived from one specimen sequenced in a study of cytomegalovirus exposure and HLA in healthy donors. PCR primers comprised 60 Vbeta and 13 Jbeta primers. Produced via immunoSEQ multiplex PCR; TCRdb's table is partial and in-frame only. Of over 100,000 clones in the sample, 55% to 75% are singletons; the top ten hold approximately 3.9%. The sample taken for sequencing was PBMCs. These receptors came from a man aged 45 to 65 in good health and CMV-seropositive.

A note on this clone: Likely a read error: the CDR3 ends without its conserved phenylalanine or tryptophan. The chain couples TRBV6-1 to TRBJ1-1, with D uncertain. The length of the CDR3 is 14 residues. The V gene lost 7 bases and the J gene lost 0 bases, with 12 bases spanning the gap. Germline CDR1 MNHNS, CDR2 SASEGT. The CDR3 coding sequence is TGTGCCAGCAAGGGAGGATTTATGAACACTGAAGCTTTCTCT. Amino acids: CASKGGFMNTEAFS.

This chain links TRBV29-1 with TRBJ2-5; 7 bases line up with TRBD2. V shed 5 bases and J 4 bases; nucleotides not matched to a gene: 10. The CDR3 sequence is 14 residues long. CDR1 and CDR2 from the germline V gene are SQVTM and ANQGSEA. The CDR3 nucleotides read TGCAGCGTTCGTCGCGGGAGCGTAGGAGAGACCCAGTACTTC. Encoded protein: CSVRRGSVGETQYF.

The rearrangement joins TRBV5-1 to TRBJ2-5; D perhaps matches TRBD1 (5 bases). Germline V CDR1 and CDR2: SGHRS, YFSETQ. This CDR3 region has 16 residues. V lost 4 bases and J 5 bases, leaving 21 bases between the germline ends. The CDR3 here is CASSAGSGMLGETQYF. CDR3 sequence (DNA): TGCGCCAGCAGCGCCGGATCAGGGATGTTGGGGGAGACCCAGTACTTC. Complete variable domain (other parts from reference TRBV5-1 and TRBJ2-5): KAGVTQTPRYLIKTRGQQVTLSCSPISGHRSVSWYQQTPGQGLQFLFEYFSETQRNKGNFPGRFSGRQFSNSRSEMNVSTLELGDSALYLCASSAGSGMLGETQYFGPGTRLLVL.

Points on this clone: The sample carries other DNA sequences with the same CDR3. J is TRBJ2-1 and V is TRBV7-2; tentatively, D is TRBD2 (6 bases). Germline V gives CDR1 SGHTA, CDR2 FQGNSA. Trimming cost V 5 bases and J 4 bases, with 15 bases left between them. This CDR3 region has 15 residues. The CDR3 region is CASSPRSGAYNEQFF. The CDR3 DNA is TGTGCCAGCAGCCCCCGGTCGGGAGCTTACAATGAGCAGTTCTTC.

The chain joins TRBV5-5 to TRBJ1-2; 7 positions match TRBD1. V lost 7 bases and J lost 2; bases outside the gene matches: 5. Looked up from germline, CDR1 is SGHKS and CDR2 is YYEKEE (reference sequence). There are 13 residues in the CDR3. CDR3 DNA sequence: TGTGCCAGCGGCAAGACAGGGAACTATGGCTACACCTTC. Protein: CASGKTGNYGYTF.

The chain recombines TRBV2 with TRBJ2-7, with TRBD2 matching 14 bases. Trimming removed 6 bases from V and 3 bases from J; junction bases left unmatched: 7. Germline V gene lookup returns CDR1 SNHLY and CDR2 FYNNEI. The CDR3 runs 16 residues. The CDR3 DNA follows: TGTGCCAGCAGGGGACTAGCGGGAGCTGCCCTCTACGAGCAGTACTTC. As protein: CASRGLAGAALYEQYF. The full variable domain, its missing parts supplied by reference TRBV2 and TRBJ2-7, is EPEVTQTPSHQVTQMGQEVILRCVPISNHLYFYWYRQILGQKVEFLVSFYNNEISEKSEIFDDQFSVERPDGSNFTLKIRSTKLEDSAMYFCASRGLAGAALYEQYFGPGTRLTVT.

The chain couples TRBV5-1 to TRBJ1-2; TRBD1 matches at 8 bases. V lost 4 bases and J lost 6; bases outside the gene matches: 8. CDR3 length equals 14 residues. Germline V CDR1 and CDR2: SGHRS, YFSETQ. The CDR3 loop reads CASSPGGWSHGYTF. The CDR3 bases are TGCGCCAGCAGCCCAGGGGGCTGGTCCCATGGCTACACCTTC.

The chain has TRBV19 and TRBJ2-7, with D possibly being TRBD2 (5 bases). Deletions cut 5 bases from V and 1 base from J, with 12 bases between. Germline lookup yields CDR1 LNHDA and CDR2 SQIVND (reference sequence). This CDR3 has 14 amino acids. For the CDR3, the DNA is TGTGCCAGTAGTCCAGCGAGGGAATCCTACGAGCAGTACTTC. It codes for CASSPARESYEQYF.

V is TRBV19 and J is TRBJ2-7; 8 bases fit TRBD2. V lost 5 bases and J lost 4; bases outside the gene matches: 10. Germline V gene lookup returns CDR1 LNHDA and CDR2 SQIVND (reference sequence). This CDR3 spans 15 amino acids. The CDR3 bases are TGTGCCAGTAGTCTCCGTAGCGGGGCAAGATACGAGCAGTACTTC. Translated, it gives CASSLRSGARYEQYF. The entire variable domain, with the rest obtained from reference TRBV19 and TRBJ2-7, is as follows: DGGITQSPKYLFRKEGQNVTLSCEQNLNHDAMYWYRQDPGQGLRLIYYSQIVNDFQKGDIAEGYSVSREKKESFPLTVTSAQKNPTAFYLCASSLRSGARYEQYFGPGTRLTVT.

The chain links TRBV10-3 to TRBJ1-2, with D possibly being TRBD1 (6 bases). The germline V gene has CDR1 ENHRY and CDR2 SYGVKD. The V end was cut by 2 bases, the J end by 2 bases, with 15 bases between. The CDR3 totals 16 residues. CDR3 protein: CAISEQVTGRNYGYTF. The CDR3 DNA reads as TGTGCCATCAGTGAGCAGGTGACAGGACGGAACTATGGCTACACCTTC.

V gene TRBV4-1 combines with J gene TRBJ2-7; 10 bases match TRBD2. The CDR3 has 17 residues. The V and J ends lost 4 bases and 0 bases, in that order; junction bases with no gene match: 9. Germline CDR1 reads MGHRA; CDR2 reads YSYEKL. Here the CDR3 DNA reads TGCGCCAGCAGCCCGCTCCCCGGGACTAGCGCCTCCTACGAGCAGTACTTC. This translates into CASSPLPGTSASYEQYF.

The rearrangement joins TRBV5-4 to TRBJ2-3, with 8 bases that match TRBD1. The CDR3 is 15 amino acids. Germline CDR1 and CDR2: SGHNT and YYREEE (reference sequence). V trimming: 3 bases; J trimming: 0 bases; junction bases outside the gene matches: 3. CDR3 DNA sequence: TGTGCCAGCAGCTCAACAGGGGGTAGCACAGATACGCAGTATTTT. Translated, it gives CASSSTGGSTDTQYF.

A few counts support this clone. The V gene is TRBV5-1, the J gene TRBJ2-6; maybe TRBD1 (6 bases). Germline CDR1 reads SGHRS; CDR2 reads YFSETQ. The V and J ends lost 4 bases and 2 bases respectively, with 10 bases between them. The CDR3 contains 15 residues. The CDR3: CASSDAGAGANVLTF. DNA for the CDR3: TGCGCCAGCAGCGACGCAGGGGCTGGGGCCAACGTCCTGACTTTC.

The genes are TRBV11-2 and TRBJ2-1; D might be TRBD2 (5 bases). V was trimmed by 2 bases and J by 9 bases, leaving 17 bases between them. Germline V gives CDR1 SGHAT, CDR2 FQNNGV. CDR3 size: 15 residues. CDR3 sequence: CASSLMYGVGGEQFF. The CDR3 DNA sequence: TGTGCCAGCAGCTTAATGTACGGGGTTGGCGGTGAGCAGTTCTTC.

In nucleotides, the CDR3 is TGTGCCAGCAGGTGGCAGGAATATTCCTACGAGCAGTACTTC. Amino acids: CASRWQEYSYEQYF. The gene calls are TRBV2 and TRBJ2-7; the D is unclear. V lost 6 bases and J 1 base, leaving 13 bases between the germline ends. The CDR3 length is 14 residues. Germline V CDR1 and CDR2: SNHLY, FYNNEI. Filled out from reference TRBV2 and TRBJ2-7, the complete variable domain reads EPEVTQTPSHQVTQMGQEVILRCVPISNHLYFYWYRQILGQKVEFLVSFYNNEISEKSEIFDDQFSVERPDGSNFTLKIRSTKLEDSAMYFCASRWQEYSYEQYFGPGTRLTVT.

V gene TRBV18 combines with J gene TRBJ2-5; no clear D. Germline V gene lookup returns CDR1 KGHSH and CDR2 LQKENI. This CDR3 is 16 amino acids long. Between the trimmed V and J ends, which lost 2 bases and 1 base, there was a span of 14 bases. CDR3 region: CASSPLDTLGQETQYF. The CDR3, as DNA: TGTGCCAGCTCACCATTAGACACTCTCGGCCAAGAGACCCAGTACTTC.

The rearrangement links TRBV6-4 to TRBJ2-6; no reliable D call. The length of the CDR3 is 16 residues. The germline V gene encodes CDR1 MRHNA and CDR2 SNTAGT. The ends were cut back, 7 bases at V and 0 bases at J, with 13 bases in the middle. The CDR3 bases are TGTGCCAGCAACGCGGCAGCCAGCTCTGGGGCCAACGTCCTGACTTTC. Translation gives CASNAAASSGANVLTF.